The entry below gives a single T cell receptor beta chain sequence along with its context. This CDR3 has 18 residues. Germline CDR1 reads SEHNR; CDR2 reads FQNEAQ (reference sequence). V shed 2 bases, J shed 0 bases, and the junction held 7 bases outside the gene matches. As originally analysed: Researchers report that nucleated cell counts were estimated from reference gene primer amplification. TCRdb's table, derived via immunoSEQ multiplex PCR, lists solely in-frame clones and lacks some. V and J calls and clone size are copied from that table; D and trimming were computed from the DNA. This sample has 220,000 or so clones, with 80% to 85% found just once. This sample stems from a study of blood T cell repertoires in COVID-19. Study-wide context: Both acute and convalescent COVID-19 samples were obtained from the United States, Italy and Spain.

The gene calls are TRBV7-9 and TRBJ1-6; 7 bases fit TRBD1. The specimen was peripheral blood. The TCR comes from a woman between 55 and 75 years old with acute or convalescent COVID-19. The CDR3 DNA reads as TGTGCCAGCAGCTTAAGACAGGGACTGAGCTCCTATAATTCACCCCTCCACTTT. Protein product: CASSLRQGLSSYNSPLHF. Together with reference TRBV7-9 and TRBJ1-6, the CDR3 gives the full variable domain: DTGVSQNPRHKITKRGQNVTFRCDPISEHNRLYWYRQTLGQGPEFLTYFQNEAQLEKSRLLSDRFSAERPKGSFSTLEIQRTEQGDSAMYLCASSLRQGLSSYNSPLHFGNGTRLTVT.